Below are 21 T cell receptor beta chains sequenced from a single sample in a study of blood T cell repertoires in COVID-19. Here immunoSEQ multiplex PCR was the method, and the copy in TCRdb shows in-frame clones only, minus some. The table has 200,000 to 250,000 clones, about 86% seen once. The specimen was PBMCs or T cells enriched from blood (not recorded which). The receptors stem from a woman between 45 and 60 years old with acute COVID-19.

This chain links TRBV3-1 (or the pseudogene TRBV3-2) with TRBJ1-5, with TRBD1 as a possible D gene (5 bases). V lost 0 bases to trimming and J lost 0 bases, with 9 bases between them. The CDR3 consists of 16 residues. Germline loops: CDR1 LGHDT, CDR2 YNNKEL (reference sequence). The CDR3 nucleotides read TGTGCCAGCAGCCAAGATCCAGGGTATAGCAATCAGCCCCAGCATTTT. Protein: CASSQDPGYSNQPQHF.

The chain links TRBV5-1 to TRBJ2-1; TRBD2 matches at 9 bases. V dropped 3 bases and J dropped 7; count of bases not matched to a gene: 11. The germline V gene encodes CDR1 SGHRS and CDR2 YFSETQ. The length of the CDR3 is 16 residues. As DNA, the CDR3 is TGCGCCAGCAGCTACTACTTTAGCGGGAGTCGGAATGAGCAGTTCTTC. It is translated as CASSYYFSGSRNEQFF.

The J gene is TRBJ2-7, the V gene TRBV11-3; 12 bases are a match to TRBD1. The CDR3 length is 16 residues. The germline V gene has CDR1 SGHNT and CDR2 YENEEA. The J segment lost 3 bases and the V segment lost 5 bases, leaving 8 bases of the junction unmatched. CDR3 DNA sequence: TGTGCCAGCAGCCCCAGGGGACAGGGGGCTTACTACGAGCAGTACTTC. Protein product: CASSPRGQGAYYEQYF.

The chain employs TRBV7-2 and TRBJ1-1, with D maybe TRBD1 (6 bases). CDR1 SGHTA and CDR2 FQGNSA come from the germline V gene. Trimming removed 2 bases at V and 4 bases at J, with 14 bases between. The CDR3 covers 15 residues. As DNA, the CDR3 is TGTGCCAGCAGCTTAACAGGGAGCCGGGGCACTGAAGCTTTCTTT. The encoded protein is CASSLTGSRGTEAFF.

The chain links TRBV9 to TRBJ1-1; weak D call: TRBD1 (6 bases). V was shortened by 3 bases and J by 1 base, with 10 bases between the two germline ends. Germline values: CDR1 SGDLS, CDR2 YYNGEE. The CDR3 sequence is 14 residues long. The CDR3 nucleotides are TGTGCCAGCAGCGCAGGGGTTACGAACACTGAAGCTTTCTTT. As protein: CASSAGVTNTEAFF. Supplemented by reference TRBV9 and TRBJ1-1, the full variable domain reads DSGVTQTPKHLITATGQRVTLRCSPRSGDLSVYWYQQSLDQGLQFLIQYYNGEERAKGNILERFSAQQFPDLHSELNLSSLELGDSALYFCASSAGVTNTEAFFGQGTRLTVV.

The chain couples TRBV11-2 to TRBJ2-7, with 9 bases lining up with TRBD2. The V and J ends lost 5 bases and 2 bases, in that order; junction bases with no gene match: 16. Germline CDR1 and CDR2: SGHAT and FQNNGV. The CDR3 is made up of 18 amino acids. The chain's CDR3 is CASSPEIMASGTPYEQYF. The CDR3 DNA follows: TGTGCCAGCAGCCCCGAGATTATGGCTAGCGGGACTCCCTACGAGCAGTACTTC.

The genes are TRBV2 and TRBJ2-5, with D perhaps TRBD2 (5 bases). CDR1 and CDR2 from the germline V gene are SNHLY and FYNNEI. V shed 10 bases and J shed 4 bases, with 19 bases lying between them. This CDR3 region has 14 residues. CDR3 sequence reads: CATQIEGTSETQYF. The DNA of the CDR3 is TGTGCCACTCAAATCGAGGGCACCTCAGAGACCCAGTACTTC.

The V call is TRBV6-6, the J call TRBJ1-4, with 11 bases fitting TRBD1. There are 15 residues in the CDR3. J gave up 8 bases and V 2 bases, and 4 bases lay outside the gene matches. CDR1 and CDR2 (germline): MNHNY, SVGAGI (reference sequence). The CDR3 bases are TGTGCCAGCAGTTACGACTGGGACAGGGGGGAAAAACTGTTTTTT. It specifies CASSYDWDRGEKLFF.

V and J are TRBV10-3 and TRBJ2-1; D unresolved. The CDR3 has 9 amino acids. The ends were cut back, 11 bases at V and 9 bases at J, with 8 bases in the middle. Germline lookup yields CDR1 ENHRY and CDR2 SYGVKD. In DNA form, the CDR3 reads TGTGCCGTACAGATTGAGCAGTTCTTC. This gives the protein CAVQIEQFF.

The chain links TRBV7-9 to TRBJ2-3; maybe TRBD2 (5 bases). The CDR3 contains 16 residues. CDR1 and CDR2 (germline): SEHNR, FQNEAQ (reference sequence). V was cut by 5 bases and J by 2 bases, with 17 bases left in between. The CDR3 DNA sequence: TGTGCCAGCAGCCCACCCCTTGCGGGCCTCACAGATACGCAGTATTTT. This sequence encodes CASSPPLAGLTDTQYF.

V gene TRBV14 combines with J gene TRBJ2-7, with 16 bases identical to TRBD2. Germline V CDR1 and CDR2: SGHDN, FVKESK. CDR3 length: 20 amino acids. J gave up 0 bases and V 3 bases, and 11 bases lay outside the gene matches. CDR3 nucleotide sequence: TGTGCCAGCAGCCATGGATCTCCGGGACTAGCGGGAGGGCTCTCCTACGAGCAGTACTTC. This codes for CASSHGSPGLAGGLSYEQYF.

This sequence joins TRBV29-1 and TRBJ1-2; TRBD1 agrees at 7 bases. The J segment lost 8 bases and the V segment lost 2 bases, leaving 11 bases of the junction unmatched. Germline V lookup: CDR1 SQVTM, CDR2 ANQGSEA. The CDR3 is 14 amino acids. CDR3 in DNA: TGCAGCGTTGAACGGACAGGTGTTCTGGACGGCTACACCTTC. It yields the protein CSVERTGVLDGYTF.

V is TRBV28 and J is TRBJ1-1; 8 positions match TRBD1. V trimming: 6 bases; J trimming: 6 bases; junction bases outside the gene matches: 15. The CDR3 covers 16 residues. Germline CDR1 reads MDHEN; CDR2 reads SYDVKM. CDR3: CASSDQEGQGKPEAFF. The CDR3 bases are TGTGCCAGCAGCGACCAAGAAGGACAGGGAAAGCCTGAAGCTTTCTTT.

Here the CDR3 reads CASSLELARDTQYF. The CDR3 DNA sequence: TGTGCCAGCAGCTTAGAACTCGCCAGGGATACGCAGTATTTT. This chain joins TRBV11-1 and TRBJ2-3; D gene uncertain. Germline-derived CDR1 and CDR2 are SGHAT and FQDESV (reference sequence). This CDR3 is 14 amino acids long. The ends were cut back, 1 base at V and 6 bases at J, with 11 bases in the middle.

The chain employs TRBV7-9 and TRBJ2-1; 8 bases align to TRBD1. Trimming at V came to 10 bases and at J to 0 bases, leaving 5 bases not matched to a gene. Germline V gene lookup returns CDR1 SEHNR and CDR2 FQNEAQ (reference sequence). The CDR3 has 14 amino acids. CDR3 amino acids: CATDRGASYNEQFF. CDR3 nucleotides: TGTGCCACCGACAGGGGAGCCTCCTACAATGAGCAGTTCTTC.

V and J are TRBV27 and TRBJ2-7; tentative D call: TRBD1 (5 bases). The V end was cut by 4 bases, the J end by 0 bases, with 13 bases between. The length of the CDR3 is 15 residues. CDR1 is MNHEY and CDR2 is SMNVEV in the germline V gene (reference sequence). This chain's CDR3 is CASSYIWGTSYEQYF. In DNA, the CDR3 is TGTGCCAGCAGTTATATATGGGGCACCTCCTACGAGCAGTACTTC.

V is TRBV9 and J is TRBJ2-2; a weak D match, TRBD2 (6 bases). Trimming removed 0 bases from V and 6 bases from J, with 12 bases in between. The CDR3 is 15 residues long. The V gene's germline CDR1 is SGDLS and CDR2 YYNGEE. The CDR3 nucleotides read TGTGCCAGCAGCGTAGGGGGACTTACCTCCGGGGAGCTGTTTTTT. Protein product: CASSVGGLTSGELFF.

CDR3 residues: CATSRDLLAYEQYF. The CDR3 bases are TGTGCCACCAGCAGAGATCTCCTAGCCTACGAGCAGTACTTC. V gene TRBV15 combines with J gene TRBJ2-7; D unclear. Trimming pared 0 bases from V and 2 bases from J, leaving 8 bases between. CDR1 and CDR2 from the germline V gene are LNHNV and YYDKDF (reference sequence). The CDR3 sequence is 14 residues long.

The chain is built from TRBV7-3 and TRBJ2-1; 15 nucleotides agree with TRBD2. V gave up 3 bases and J gave up 9 bases; unmatched junction bases: 6. In germline, CDR1 is SGHTA, CDR2 FQGTGA. The CDR3 has 16 amino acids. CDR3 sequence reads: CASSFDGGLAGGEQFF. In DNA, the CDR3 is TGTGCCAGCAGCTTTGATGGGGGACTAGCGGGAGGTGAGCAGTTCTTC.

V and J are TRBV5-5 and TRBJ1-4, with D tentatively TRBD1 (5 bases). The V end lost 0 bases, the J end lost 8 bases, and 20 bases lay between the germline ends. Germline values: CDR1 SGHKS, CDR2 YYEKEE (reference sequence). CDR3 size: 17 residues. The CDR3 nucleotides read TGTGCCAGCAGCTTGGCCCGGCGGGCGGGGGGGTCGGAAAAACTGTTTTTT. It is translated as CASSLARRAGGSEKLFF.

This clone was counted between two and nine times. The chain joins TRBV2 to TRBJ2-7; D is possibly TRBD1 (6 bases). Trimming shortened V by 5 bases and J by 3 bases, and 17 bases separated the two germline ends. The CDR3 length is 15 residues. The germline gives CDR1 SNHLY, CDR2 FYNNEI. CDR3 residues: CASSWGHPGNYEQYF. CDR3 DNA: TGTGCCAGCAGTTGGGGACACCCGGGGAACTACGAGCAGTACTTC.